The present entry profiles one T cell receptor (beta chain) with its context. Its antigen is not identified. Time point here: week 23, last vaccination. Doses of 300 ug of mutant IDH1 20-mer peptide were given with topical imiquimod. Germline V CDR1 and CDR2: SEHNR, FQNEAQ (reference sequence). The CDR3 loop spans 15 amino acids. Germline trimming cut 2 bases from V and 9 bases from J; bases unmatched to any gene: 6. The data derive from a study of a mutant IDH1 vaccine in newly diagnosed glioma. Overall study context: Before enrollment, patients got radiotherapy alone, temozolomide alone, or mostly the combination.

Some clones are missing from TCRdb's copy, which holds only in-frame ones; the method was immunoSEQ multiplex PCR. The sample includes about 65,000 clones, 70% to 90% seen only once; the top ten take about 4.1%. This TCR was recovered from a man aged 25-45 years with glioma. Sequencing used PBMCs, obtained from a glioma patient whose treatment included an IDH1 peptide vaccine. The chain links TRBV7-9 to TRBJ1-6, with 8 bases identical to TRBD1. CDR3: CASSLTRQGSSPLHF. The CDR3 region has the DNA TGTGCCAGCAGCTTAACCCGACAGGGGTCTTCACCCCTCCACTTT.